This TCR beta chain was sequenced during a study of response to subunit inactivated influenza vaccine. MiXCR, run by TCRdb on the RT-PCR reads, gives a single entry per CDR3 protein. The sample lists around 530,000 distinct CDR3 sequences, approximately 12% occurring once. Notes on the study in general: Authors suggested seasonal influenza vaccinations each recruit few new T cells.

This clonotype was picked up a small number of times. The antigen is not known. Here the sequenced sample was PBMCs from blood, taken on the day of vaccination. This receptor was identified in a man over 45 who received an inactivated influenza vaccine.

This CDR3 reads CASSFAWLAGEEETQYF. In DNA, the CDR3 is TGCGCCAGCAGCTTCGCCTGGCTAGCGGGGGAAGAAGAGACCCAGTACTTC. The rearrangement joins TRBV5-1 to TRBJ2-5; 10 bases are a match to TRBD2. Germline V gene data show CDR1 as SGHRS and CDR2 as YFSETQ. The CDR3 has 17 residues. The V and J ends lost 2 bases and 3 bases, in that order; junction bases with no gene match: 10.